This is a list of T cell receptor beta chains from one sample in a study of T cells after yellow fever vaccination. MiXCR, applied by TCRdb to the 5' RACE reads, yields one record per CDR3 protein. This sample has hundreds of thousands of distinct CDR3 sequences, with approximately 5.7% found just once. Sequences were derived from PBMCs, sampled 5 days after the yellow fever booster vaccination. Source of these receptors: a man in his thirties or forties who received the YFV17D yellow fever vaccine. CDR3s include the opening cysteine and the closing phenylalanine or tryptophan. The order of the fields is J gene, V gene, clone size, D gene, CDR3 protein, CDR3 DNA. The D gene is left open where the match is weak. Clone size is stated in some rows and not others, as once, few, many or a class when expanded.

TRBJ2-5 TRBV10-3 many - CAISESGTETQYF TGTGCCATCAGTGAGTCAGGGACGGAGACCCAGTACTTC
TRBJ2-5 TRBV29-1 few - CSVFWTEETQYF TGCAGCGTATTTTGGACAGAAGAGACCCAGTACTTC
TRBJ1-6 TRBV10-3 - TRBD1 CATLREQGISPLHF TGTGCCACCCTAAGGGAACAGGGGATTTCACCCCTCCACTTT
TRBJ1-1 TRBV12-3/TRBV12-4 many - CASTTAKGTEAFF TGTGCCAGCACAACCGCAAAGGGCACTGAAGCTTTCTTT
TRBJ2-3 TRBV7-7 - - CASSPRPGHSTDTQYF TGTGCTAGCAGCCCCCGACCGGGACATAGCACAGATACGCAGTATTTT
TRBJ2-1 TRBV20-1 many - CSARAAGRSSYNEQFF TGCAGTGCTCGAGCAGCGGGCCGAAGCTCCTACAATGAGCAGTTCTTC
TRBJ2-3 TRBV20-1 few - CSARDAPSGTDTQYF TGCAGTGCTAGAGATGCGCCTAGCGGCACAGATACGCAGTATTTT
TRBJ1-1 TRBV6-2/TRBV6-3 - - CASSYSGSREAFF TGTGCCAGCAGTTACTCGGGGTCGCGTGAAGCTTTCTTT
TRBJ2-3 TRBV20-1 few - CSARVDQESTDTQYF TGCAGTGCTAGGGTCGACCAAGAAAGCACAGATACGCAGTATTTT
TRBJ2-1 TRBV7-3 few TRBD2 CASSPGLAGTEQFF TGTGCCAGCAGCCCCGGACTAGCGGGGACTGAGCAGTTCTTC
TRBJ2-1 TRBV24-1 - - CATSDQTSSSYNEQFF TGTGCCACCAGTGACCAAACTAGTAGCTCCTACAATGAGCAGTTCTTC
TRBJ2-2 TRBV7-9 many - CASSPQGELFF TGTGCCAGCAGCCCGCAAGGGGAGCTGTTTTTT
TRBJ2-2 TRBV7-9 medium-sized TRBD2 CASSSGLADTGELFF TGTGCCAGCAGCTCGGGACTAGCGGACACCGGGGAGCTGTTTTTT
TRBJ2-5 TRBV12-3/TRBV12-4 - TRBD2 CASSPPSGQGTQYF TGTGCCAGCAGTCCACCTAGCGGGCAGGGGACCCAGTACTTC
TRBJ2-5 TRBV7-8 few TRBD2 CASTLGGLAEAGQYF TGTGCCAGCACCTTAGGAGGACTAGCGGAGGCTGGGCAGTACTTC
TRBJ2-7 TRBV25-1 few - CASSDKGEGVRDGASYEQYF TGTGCCAGCAGTGACAAGGGAGAGGGAGTCCGGGACGGTGCTTCCTACGAGCAGTACTTC
TRBJ2-5 TRBV29-1 many - CSVLPAGQETQYF TGCAGCGTTTTACCTGCAGGACAAGAGACCCAGTACTTC